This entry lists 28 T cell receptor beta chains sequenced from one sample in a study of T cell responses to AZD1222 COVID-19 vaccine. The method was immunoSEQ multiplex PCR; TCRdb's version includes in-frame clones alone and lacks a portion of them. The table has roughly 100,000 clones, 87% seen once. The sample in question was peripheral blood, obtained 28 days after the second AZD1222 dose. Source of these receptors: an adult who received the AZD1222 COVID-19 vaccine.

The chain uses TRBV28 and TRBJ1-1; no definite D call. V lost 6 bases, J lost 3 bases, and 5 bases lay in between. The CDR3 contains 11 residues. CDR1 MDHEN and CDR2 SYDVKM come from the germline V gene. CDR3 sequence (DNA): TGTGCCAGCAGGGAGGACACTGAAGCTTTCTTT. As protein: CASREDTEAFF.

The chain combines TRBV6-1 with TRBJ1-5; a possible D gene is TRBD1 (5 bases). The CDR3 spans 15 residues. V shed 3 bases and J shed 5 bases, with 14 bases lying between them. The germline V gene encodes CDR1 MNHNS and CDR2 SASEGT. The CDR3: CASSDLRGGDQPQHF. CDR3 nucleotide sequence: TGTGCCAGCAGTGATCTACGGGGAGGGGATCAGCCCCAGCATTTT.

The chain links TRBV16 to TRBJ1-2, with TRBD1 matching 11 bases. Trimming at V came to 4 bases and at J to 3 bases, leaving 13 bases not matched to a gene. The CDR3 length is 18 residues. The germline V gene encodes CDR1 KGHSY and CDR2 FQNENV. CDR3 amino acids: CASSRSDRGRGEYYGYTF. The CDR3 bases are TGTGCCAGCAGCCGCTCGGACAGGGGGCGAGGGGAGTACTATGGCTACACCTTC.

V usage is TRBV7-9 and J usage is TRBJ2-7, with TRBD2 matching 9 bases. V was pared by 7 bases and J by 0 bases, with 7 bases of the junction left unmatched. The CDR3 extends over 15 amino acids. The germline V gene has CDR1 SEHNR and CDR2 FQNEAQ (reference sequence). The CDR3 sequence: CASTLTSGNSYEQYF. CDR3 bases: TGTGCCAGCACCCTGACTAGCGGAAACTCCTACGAGCAGTACTTC.

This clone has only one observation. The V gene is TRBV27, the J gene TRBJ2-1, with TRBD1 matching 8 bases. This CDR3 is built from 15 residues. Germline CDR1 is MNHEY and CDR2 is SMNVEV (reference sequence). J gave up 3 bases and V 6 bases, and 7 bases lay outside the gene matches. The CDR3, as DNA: TGTGCCAGCAGCTACACAGGGGGGATCTACAATGAGCAGTTCTTC. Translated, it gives CASSYTGGIYNEQFF.

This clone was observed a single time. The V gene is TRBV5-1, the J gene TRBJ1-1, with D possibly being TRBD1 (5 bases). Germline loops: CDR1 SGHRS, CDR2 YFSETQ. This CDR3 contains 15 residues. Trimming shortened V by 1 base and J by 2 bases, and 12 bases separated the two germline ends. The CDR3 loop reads CASSLSAGTNTEAFF. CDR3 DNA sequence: TGCGCCAGCAGCTTGTCAGCCGGGACTAACACTGAAGCTTTCTTT.

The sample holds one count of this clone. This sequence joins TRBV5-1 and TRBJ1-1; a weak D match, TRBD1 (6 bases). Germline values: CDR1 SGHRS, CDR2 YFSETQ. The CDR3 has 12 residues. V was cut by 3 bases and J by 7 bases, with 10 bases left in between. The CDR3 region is CASSSGQYEAFF. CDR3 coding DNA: TGCGCCAGCAGCTCAGGACAGTATGAAGCTTTCTTT.

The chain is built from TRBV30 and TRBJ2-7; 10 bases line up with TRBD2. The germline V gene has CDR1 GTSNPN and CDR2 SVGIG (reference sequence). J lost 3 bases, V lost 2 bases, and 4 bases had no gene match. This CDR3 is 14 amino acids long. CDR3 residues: CAWSRLAGRYEQYF. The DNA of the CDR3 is TGTGCCTGGAGTAGACTAGCGGGCCGCTACGAGCAGTACTTC.

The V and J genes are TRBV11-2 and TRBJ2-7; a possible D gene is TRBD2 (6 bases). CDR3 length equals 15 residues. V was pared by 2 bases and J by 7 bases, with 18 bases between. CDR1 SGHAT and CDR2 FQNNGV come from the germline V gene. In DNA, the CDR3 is TGTGCCAGCAGCTTATTCCAGTCGGGGGTAGGGGAGCAGTACTTC. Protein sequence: CASSLFQSGVGEQYF.

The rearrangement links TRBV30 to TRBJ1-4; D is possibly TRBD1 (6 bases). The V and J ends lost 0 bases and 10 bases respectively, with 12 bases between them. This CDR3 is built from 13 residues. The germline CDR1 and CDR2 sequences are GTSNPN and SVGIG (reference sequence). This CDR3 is CAWSVIKGGKLFF. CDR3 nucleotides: TGTGCCTGGAGTGTAATCAAGGGGGGAAAACTGTTTTTT.

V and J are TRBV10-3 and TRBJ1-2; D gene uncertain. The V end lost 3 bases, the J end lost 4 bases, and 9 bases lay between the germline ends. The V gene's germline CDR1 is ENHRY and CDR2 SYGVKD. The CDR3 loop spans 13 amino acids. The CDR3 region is CAISDAAVYGYTF. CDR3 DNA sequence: TGTGCCATCAGTGACGCGGCAGTCTATGGCTACACCTTC.

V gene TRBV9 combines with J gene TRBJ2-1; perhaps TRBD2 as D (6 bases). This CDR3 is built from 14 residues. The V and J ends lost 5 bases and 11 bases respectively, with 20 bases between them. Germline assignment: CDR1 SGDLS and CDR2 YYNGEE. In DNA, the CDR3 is TGTGCCAGCAGTTTAAGCGGGTATTACCATCAGCAGTTCTTC. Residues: CASSLSGYYHQQFF.

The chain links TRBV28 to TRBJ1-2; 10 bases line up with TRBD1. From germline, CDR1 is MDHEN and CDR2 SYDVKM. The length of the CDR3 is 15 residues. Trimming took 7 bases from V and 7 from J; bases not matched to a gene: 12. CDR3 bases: TGTGCCAGCACGTGGAGGGGACAGGGGTTATCTGGCTACACCTTC. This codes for CASTWRGQGLSGYTF.

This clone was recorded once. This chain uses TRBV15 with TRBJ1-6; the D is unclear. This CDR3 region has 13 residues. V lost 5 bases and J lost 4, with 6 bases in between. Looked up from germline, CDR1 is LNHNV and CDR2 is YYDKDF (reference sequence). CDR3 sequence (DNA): TGTGCCACCAGCCTCCAATATAATTCACCCCTCCACTTT. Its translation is CATSLQYNSPLHF.

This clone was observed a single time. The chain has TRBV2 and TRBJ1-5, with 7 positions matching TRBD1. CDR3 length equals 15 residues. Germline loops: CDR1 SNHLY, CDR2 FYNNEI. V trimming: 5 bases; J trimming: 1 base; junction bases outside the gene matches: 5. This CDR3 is CASSFTGESNQPQHF. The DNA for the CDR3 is TGTGCCAGCAGTTTCACAGGGGAAAGCAATCAGCCCCAGCATTTT.

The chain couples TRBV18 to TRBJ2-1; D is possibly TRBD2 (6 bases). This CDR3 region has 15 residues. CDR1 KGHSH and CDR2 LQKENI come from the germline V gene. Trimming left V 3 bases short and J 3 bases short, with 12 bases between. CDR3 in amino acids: CASSPQAGFYNEQFF. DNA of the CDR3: TGTGCCAGCTCACCCCAAGCGGGCTTCTACAATGAGCAGTTCTTC.

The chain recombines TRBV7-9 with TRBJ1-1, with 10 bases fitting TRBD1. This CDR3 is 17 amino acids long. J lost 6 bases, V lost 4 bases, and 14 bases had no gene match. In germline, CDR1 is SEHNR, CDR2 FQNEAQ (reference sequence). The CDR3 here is CASSSFRLGQGTAEAFF. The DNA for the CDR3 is TGTGCCAGCAGCTCATTCCGCCTGGGACAGGGGACCGCTGAAGCTTTCTTT.

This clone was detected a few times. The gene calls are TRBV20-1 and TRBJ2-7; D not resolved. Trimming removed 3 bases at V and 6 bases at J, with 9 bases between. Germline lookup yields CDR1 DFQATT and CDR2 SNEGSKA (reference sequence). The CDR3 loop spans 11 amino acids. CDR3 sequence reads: CSASSPLEQYF. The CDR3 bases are TGCAGTGCTAGCTCACCCCTCGAGCAGTACTTC.

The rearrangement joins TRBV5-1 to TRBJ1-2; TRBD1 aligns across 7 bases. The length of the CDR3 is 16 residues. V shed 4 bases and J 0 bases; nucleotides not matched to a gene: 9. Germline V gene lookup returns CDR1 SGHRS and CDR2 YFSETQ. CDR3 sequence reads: CASSPSTGPANYGYTF. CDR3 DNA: TGCGCCAGCAGCCCGTCGACAGGGCCAGCTAACTATGGCTACACCTTC.

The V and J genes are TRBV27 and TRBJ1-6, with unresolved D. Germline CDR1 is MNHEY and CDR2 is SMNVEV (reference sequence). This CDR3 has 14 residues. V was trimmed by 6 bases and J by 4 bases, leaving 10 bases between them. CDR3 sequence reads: CASRDSLYNSPLHF. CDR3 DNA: TGTGCCAGCAGGGATAGTTTATATAATTCACCCCTCCACTTT.

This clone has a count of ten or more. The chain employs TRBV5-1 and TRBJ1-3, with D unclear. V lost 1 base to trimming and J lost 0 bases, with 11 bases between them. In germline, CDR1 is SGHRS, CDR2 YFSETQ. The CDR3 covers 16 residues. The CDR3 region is CASSLLPLGSGNTIYF. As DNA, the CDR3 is TGCGCCAGCAGCTTGCTCCCTTTAGGCTCTGGAAACACCATATATTTT.

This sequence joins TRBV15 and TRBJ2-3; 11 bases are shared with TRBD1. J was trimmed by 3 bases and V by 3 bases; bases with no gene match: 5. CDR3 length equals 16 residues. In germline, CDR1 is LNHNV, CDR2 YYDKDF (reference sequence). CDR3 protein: CATSSHRDRGTDTQYF. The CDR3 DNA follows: TGTGCCACCAGCAGCCACCGGGACAGGGGGACAGATACGCAGTATTTT.

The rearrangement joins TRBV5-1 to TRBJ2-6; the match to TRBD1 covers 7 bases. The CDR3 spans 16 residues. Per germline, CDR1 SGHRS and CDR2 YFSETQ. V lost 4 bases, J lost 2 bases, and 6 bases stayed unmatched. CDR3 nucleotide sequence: TGCGCCAGCAGCGAACTAGGGGGCGCTGGGGCCAACGTCCTGACTTTC. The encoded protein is CASSELGGAGANVLTF.

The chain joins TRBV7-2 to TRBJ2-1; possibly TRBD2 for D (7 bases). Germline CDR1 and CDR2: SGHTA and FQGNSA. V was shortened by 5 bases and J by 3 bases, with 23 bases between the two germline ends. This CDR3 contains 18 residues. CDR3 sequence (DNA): TGTGCCAGCAGCCTTACAGGGTCGTGGCGGGAGAGCTACAATGAGCAGTTCTTC. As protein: CASSLTGSWRESYNEQFF.

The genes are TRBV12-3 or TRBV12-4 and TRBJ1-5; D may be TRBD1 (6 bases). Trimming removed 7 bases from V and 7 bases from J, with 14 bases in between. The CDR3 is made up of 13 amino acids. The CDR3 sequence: CASIRGAGQPQHF. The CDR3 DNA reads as TGTGCCAGCATTCGGGGGGCGGGCCAGCCCCAGCATTTT.

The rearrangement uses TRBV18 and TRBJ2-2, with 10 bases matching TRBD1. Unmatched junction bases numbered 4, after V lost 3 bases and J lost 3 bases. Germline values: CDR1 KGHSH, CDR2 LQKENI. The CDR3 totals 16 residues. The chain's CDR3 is CASSPWTGGDTGELFF. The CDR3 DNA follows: TGTGCCAGCTCACCTTGGACAGGGGGGGACACCGGGGAGCTGTTTTTT. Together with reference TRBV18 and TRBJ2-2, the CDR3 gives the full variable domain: NAGVMQNPRHLVRRRGQEARLRCSPMKGHSHVYWYRQLPEEGLKFMVYLQKENIIDESGMPKERFSAEFPKEGPSILRIQQVVRGDSAAYFCASSPWTGGDTGELFFGEGSRLTVL.

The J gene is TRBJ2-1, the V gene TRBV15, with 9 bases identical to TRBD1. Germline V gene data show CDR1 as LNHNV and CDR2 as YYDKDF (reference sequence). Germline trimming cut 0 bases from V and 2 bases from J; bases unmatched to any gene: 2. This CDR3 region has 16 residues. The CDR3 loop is CATSREGTGPYNEQFF. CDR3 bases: TGTGCCACCAGCAGAGAAGGGACAGGGCCCTACAATGAGCAGTTCTTC. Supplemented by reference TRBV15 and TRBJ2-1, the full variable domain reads DAMVIQNPRYQVTQFGKPVTLSCSQTLNHNVMYWYQQKSSQAPKLLFHYYDKDFNNEADTPDNFQSRRPNTSFCFLDIRSPGLGDTAMYLCATSREGTGPYNEQFFGPGTRLTVL.

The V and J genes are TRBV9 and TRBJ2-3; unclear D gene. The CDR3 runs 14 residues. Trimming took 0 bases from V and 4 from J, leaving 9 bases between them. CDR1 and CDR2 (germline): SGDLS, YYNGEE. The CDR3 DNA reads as TGTGCCAGCAGCGTAGTAGAAGGGTCAGATACGCAGTATTTT. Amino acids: CASSVVEGSDTQYF.